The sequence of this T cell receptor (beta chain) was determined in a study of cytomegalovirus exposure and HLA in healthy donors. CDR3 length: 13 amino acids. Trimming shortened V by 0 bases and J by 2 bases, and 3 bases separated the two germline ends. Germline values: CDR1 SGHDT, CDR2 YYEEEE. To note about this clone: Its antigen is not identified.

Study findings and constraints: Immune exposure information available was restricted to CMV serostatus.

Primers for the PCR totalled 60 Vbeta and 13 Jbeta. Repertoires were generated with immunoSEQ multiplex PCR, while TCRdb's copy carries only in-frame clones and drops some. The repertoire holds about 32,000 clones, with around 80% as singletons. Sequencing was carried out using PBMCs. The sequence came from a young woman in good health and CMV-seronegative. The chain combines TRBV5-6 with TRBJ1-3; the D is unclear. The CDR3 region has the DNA TGTGCCAGCAGCTTGGGCGCTGGAAACACCATATATTTT. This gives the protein CASSLGAGNTIYF. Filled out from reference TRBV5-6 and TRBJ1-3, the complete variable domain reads DAGVTQSPTHLIKTRGQQVTLRCSPKSGHDTVSWYQQALGQGPQFIFQYYEEEERQRGNFPDRFSGHQFPNYSSELNVNALLLGDSALYLCASSLGAGNTIYFGEGSWLTVV.